Below are 5 T cell receptor beta chains sequenced from a single sample in a study of cytomegalovirus exposure and HLA in healthy donors. In the PCR, 60 Vbeta and 13 Jbeta primers were used. Repertoires were generated with immunoSEQ multiplex PCR, while TCRdb's copy carries only in-frame clones and drops some. This sample lists about 53,000 clones; its ten largest clones have less than 2.5%. The sample taken for sequencing was PBMCs. The receptors stem from a woman aged 18-29 years in good health and CMV-seronegative.

The gene calls are TRBV11-2 and TRBJ1-1; D remains ambiguous. Germline V gene data show CDR1 as SGHAT and CDR2 as FQNNGV. This CDR3 is 10 amino acids long. Trimming cost V 3 bases and J 7 bases, with 3 bases left between them. CDR3 nucleotides: TGTGCCAGCAGCTTCTATGAAGCTTTCTTT. Translating it yields CASSFYEAFF.

The V call is TRBV6-5, the J call TRBJ1-1, with a weak D call TRBD1 (5 bases). The CDR3 contains 16 residues. Germline V lookup: CDR1 MNHEY, CDR2 SVGAGI. Trimming shortened V by 0 bases and J by 2 bases, and 13 bases separated the two germline ends. The CDR3 protein is CASSYSLGQGNTEAFF. The CDR3, as DNA: TGTGCCAGCAGTTACTCGTTGGGGCAGGGAAACACTGAAGCTTTCTTT.

V and J are TRBV5-4 and TRBJ2-7; D might be TRBD1 (6 bases). In germline, CDR1 is SGHNT, CDR2 YYREEE (reference sequence). This CDR3 has 16 residues. Trimming pared 3 bases from V and 4 bases from J, leaving 20 bases between. This CDR3 reads CASSYGTPPRHYEQYF. The DNA of the CDR3 is TGTGCCAGCAGCTACGGGACACCGCCTCGGCATTACGAGCAGTACTTC.

This chain joins TRBV20-1 and TRBJ2-5; D remains ambiguous. The ends were cut back, 2 bases at V and 5 bases at J, with 6 bases in the middle. Per germline, CDR1 DFQATT and CDR2 SNEGSKA (reference sequence). There are 11 residues in the CDR3. The CDR3 sequence: CSARMRETQYF. DNA for the CDR3: TGCAGTGCTAGAATGAGGGAGACCCAGTACTTC.

The chain couples TRBV5-1 to TRBJ2-3; 7 nucleotides agree with TRBD1. The CDR3 length is 15 residues. Trimming at V came to 4 bases and at J to 4 bases, leaving 9 bases not matched to a gene. Germline loops: CDR1 SGHRS, CDR2 YFSETQ. CDR3: CASSQITGDADTQYF. The DNA for the CDR3 is TGCGCCAGCAGCCAAATCACAGGGGACGCAGATACGCAGTATTTT.